This T cell receptor beta chain was retrieved from a study of ipilimumab plus nivolumab after autologous stem cell transplantation. Across the study: Typical patient got a handful of ipilimumab doses and fewer than 10 nivolumab doses (median). Myeloma patients were high-risk transplant-naive or relapsed within 3 years of first autologous transplant.

Patients got ipilimumab 1 mg/kg beginning 14 to 28 days post-transplant. Through week 26, nivolumab 3 mg/kg IV was given weeks 1, 4, 7, 10, then biweekly. Here immunoSEQ multiplex PCR was the method, and the copy in TCRdb shows in-frame clones only, minus some. The sample includes about 47,000 clones, approximately 91% seen only once; the top ten take around 0.86%. The germline CDR1 and CDR2 sequences are MGHRA and YSYEKL. The CDR3 extends over 12 amino acids. The specimen was PBMCs, collected in a trial of ipilimumab plus nivolumab as post-transplant consolidation. The source is a male donor with multiple myeloma. The J gene is TRBJ1-3, the V gene TRBV4-1; D not resolved. For the CDR3, the DNA is TGCGCAGGTAGAGGGTCAGGAAACACCATATATTTT. As protein: CAGRGSGNTIYF.